The TCR beta chain described here comes from a study of prognosis after radiotherapy for stage I lung cancer. Study information: Individuals with stage I non-small cell lung cancer joined the cohort between 2018 and early 2019. Aged roughly 50 to 95 years, with a median of around 74 years, the patients were 13 men and 6 women. The biologically effective dose of the SBRT radiotherapy was at least 100 Gy, given over 3 to 5 fractions.

This CDR3 has 15 amino acids. V shed 4 bases, J shed 6 bases, and the junction held 7 bases outside the gene matches. Germline V gene data show CDR1 as MNHGY and CDR2 as SVAAGI. This clonotype appeared a single time. Since a much larger clone is just one base distant, this may be a read error. From genomic DNA, TCR beta CDR3 was amplified by two-round multiplex PCR. Each TRBV and TRBJ gene had its own primer in the first PCR round. TCRdb recomputed calls from the multiplex PCR reads with MiXCR, one row per CDR3 protein. The table has some 15,000 distinct CDR3 sequences, about 27% seen once. Each of the patients had no lymph node involvement on CT and PET/CT and no prior chemotherapy, radiotherapy or other malignancies.

The sequence was collected from a donor of 50 years or more with non-small cell lung cancer. This chain connects TRBV6-9 to TRBJ1-5; 9 nucleotides align to TRBD1. The starting material was PBMCs, obtained before or after stereotactic body radiation therapy (not recorded which). For the CDR3, the DNA is TGTGCCAGCAGTTGCGACCGGGACAGGGCTCAGCCCCAGCATTTT. This translates into CASSCDRDRAQPQHF.